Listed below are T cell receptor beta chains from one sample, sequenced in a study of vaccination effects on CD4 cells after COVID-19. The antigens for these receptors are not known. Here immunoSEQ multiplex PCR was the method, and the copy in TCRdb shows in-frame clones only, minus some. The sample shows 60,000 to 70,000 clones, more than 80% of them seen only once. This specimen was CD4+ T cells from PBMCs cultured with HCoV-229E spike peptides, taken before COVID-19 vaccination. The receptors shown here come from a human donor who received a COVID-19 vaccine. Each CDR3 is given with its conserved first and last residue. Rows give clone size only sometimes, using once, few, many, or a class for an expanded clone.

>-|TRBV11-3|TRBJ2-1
CASSLRQGSYNEQFF
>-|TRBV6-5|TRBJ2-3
CASSYSPSGTDTQYF
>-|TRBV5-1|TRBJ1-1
CASSLTQDTEAFF
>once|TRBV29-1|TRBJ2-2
CSVRQGTNTGELFF
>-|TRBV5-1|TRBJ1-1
CASSLGENTEAFF
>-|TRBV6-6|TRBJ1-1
CASSYPQESRAEAFF
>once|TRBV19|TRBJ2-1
CASSKDGRVAAYNEQFF
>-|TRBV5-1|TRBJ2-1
CASSGQTGTANNEQFF
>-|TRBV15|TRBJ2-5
CATGTGPQETQYF
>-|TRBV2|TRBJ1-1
CASKLTLTANTEAFF
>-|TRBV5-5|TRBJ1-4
CASSSLQGQTNEKLFF
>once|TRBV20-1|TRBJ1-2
CSASEYGYTF
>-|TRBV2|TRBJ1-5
CASSFQANQPQHF
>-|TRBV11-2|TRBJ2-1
CASSLGTYNEQFF
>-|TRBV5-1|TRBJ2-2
CASSSRDPGSGELFF
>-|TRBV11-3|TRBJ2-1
CASSRGPRVSYNEQFF
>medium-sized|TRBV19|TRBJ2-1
CASSTQPGRGPSSYNEQFF
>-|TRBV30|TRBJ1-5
CAWSTGSRQPQHF
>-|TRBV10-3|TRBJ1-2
CAISVGGQDGYTF
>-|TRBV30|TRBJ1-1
CAWSREWDTEAFF
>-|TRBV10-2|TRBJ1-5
CASSVSGSNQPQHF
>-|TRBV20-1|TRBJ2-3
CSASAGLAGLGTQYF
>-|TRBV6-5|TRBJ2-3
CAIRSGEGMRTQYF
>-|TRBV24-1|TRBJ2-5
CATSDSRGVGETQYF
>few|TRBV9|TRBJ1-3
CASSPRTEHSGNTIYF
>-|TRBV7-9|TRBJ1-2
CASSLTRGGGYTF
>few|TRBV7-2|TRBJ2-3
CASSLARDSTDTQYF
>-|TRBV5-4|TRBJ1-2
CASRSAGTGGGYTF
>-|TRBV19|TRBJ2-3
CASSLGDSSTDTQYF
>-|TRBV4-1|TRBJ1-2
CASSQPGTGRSGYTF
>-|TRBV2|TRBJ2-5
CASSRDRDQETQYF
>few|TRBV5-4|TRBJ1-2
CASSSRDTQSGYTF
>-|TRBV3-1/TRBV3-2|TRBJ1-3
CASSRGRGASGNTIYF
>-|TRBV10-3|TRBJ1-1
CAIRQSQVPTEAFF
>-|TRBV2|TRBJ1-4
CASSWDRADEKLFF
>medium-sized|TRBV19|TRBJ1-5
CASSIDRALNQPQHF